One and the same sample provided the 5 T cell receptor beta chains below, sequenced in a study of shared clonotypes between healthy human individuals. Assay: immunoSEQ multiplex PCR; the TCRdb copy retains only in-frame clones and omits some. The sample records approximately 650,000 clones, 95% to 96% being singletons. Terminally differentiated effector memory CD45RA+ cells were excluded by CCR7 positive selection of CD45RO-negative cells. Sequencing was done on a sample of naive CD8+ T cells sorted from blood. The source of these receptors is a woman younger than 45 in good health.

This chain links TRBV9 with TRBJ1-2; D ambiguous. The germline V gene has CDR1 SGDLS and CDR2 YYNGEE. The CDR3 runs to 12 residues. V was cut by 3 bases and J by 7 bases, with 10 bases left in between. The CDR3 here is CASSGTAFGYTF. The DNA of the CDR3 is TGTGCCAGCAGCGGAACAGCGTTTGGCTACACCTTC.

The gene calls are TRBV19 and TRBJ1-5, with D possibly matching TRBD1 (5 bases). The CDR3 loop spans 14 amino acids. The germline V and J ends were trimmed by 9 bases and 7 bases, with 19 bases remaining between them. The germline V gene has CDR1 LNHDA and CDR2 SQIVND (reference sequence). CDR3 coding DNA: TGTGCCAGGGGGGACGGCGAATCCGGACAGCCCCAGCATTTT. Its protein product is CARGDGESGQPQHF.

The V and J genes are TRBV28 and TRBJ2-7; the match to TRBD1 covers 8 bases. Germline values: CDR1 MDHEN, CDR2 SYDVKM. This CDR3 region has 14 residues. Trimming removed 11 bases from V and 4 bases from J; junction bases left unmatched: 13. In DNA, the CDR3 is TGTGCCGGAAGCGACCGGGACAGGAGTTACGAGCAGTACTTC. Residues: CAGSDRDRSYEQYF. Together with reference TRBV28 and TRBJ2-7, the CDR3 gives the full variable domain: DVKVTQSSRYLVKRTGEKVFLECVQDMDHENMFWYRQDPGLGLRLIYFSYDVKMKEKGDIPEGYSVSREKKERFSLILESASTNQTSMYLCAGSDRDRSYEQYFGPGTRLTVT.

The chain recombines TRBV7-9 with TRBJ1-5; D possibly corresponds to TRBD1 (6 bases). The germline V gene encodes CDR1 SEHNR and CDR2 FQNEAQ (reference sequence). CDR3 length: 15 residues. V lost 5 bases and J lost 0, with 11 bases in between. In DNA form, the CDR3 reads TGTGCCAGCAGCCCGACAGGTTCTAGCAATCAGCCCCAGCATTTT. This encodes CASSPTGSSNQPQHF.

Only a few counts were recorded for this clone. The chain has TRBV28 and TRBJ1-1; D gene uncertain. V was trimmed by 2 bases and J by 1 base, leaving 2 bases between them. Germline-derived CDR1 and CDR2 are MDHEN and SYDVKM. The CDR3 length is 12 residues. CDR3 bases: TGTGCCAGCAGTTTAAAGAACACTGAAGCTTTCTTT. Its protein is CASSLKNTEAFF.